Listed here are 7 T cell receptor beta chains from one sample, sequenced in a study of blood T cell repertoires in COVID-19. The data were produced by immunoSEQ multiplex PCR, yet TCRdb's version contains in-frame clones alone and is incomplete. The sample carries roughly 440,000 clones, about nine tenths recorded once. Sequenced input: peripheral blood. These receptor sequences come from a woman aged 45-59 years with COVID-19, enrolled during active disease.

The CDR3 spells CASSLWAQGHSYEQYF. The CDR3 coding sequence is TGTGCCAGCAGTTTATGGGCACAGGGCCACTCCTACGAGCAGTACTTC. The J gene is TRBJ2-7, the V gene TRBV28; D possibly corresponds to TRBD1 (6 bases). Germline-derived CDR1 and CDR2 are MDHEN and SYDVKM. The CDR3 length is 16 residues. V lost 0 bases and J 0 bases, leaving 12 bases between the germline ends.

The genes are TRBV11-3 and TRBJ2-1; maybe TRBD2 (6 bases). Germline V gene data show CDR1 as SGHNT and CDR2 as YENEEA. V was trimmed by 1 base and J by 0 bases, leaving 7 bases between them. This CDR3 has 15 residues. The CDR3 sequence: CASSLGDSSYNEQFF. As DNA, the CDR3 is TGTGCCAGCAGCTTAGGGGACTCCTCCTACAATGAGCAGTTCTTC. Looking up the rest from reference TRBV11-3 and TRBJ2-1 gives the full variable domain: EAGVVQSPRYKIIEKKQPVAFWCNPISGHNTLYWYLQNLGQGPELLIRYENEEAVDDSQLPKDRFSAERLKGVDSTLKIQPAELGDSAVYLCASSLGDSSYNEQFFGPGTRLTVL.

The V and J genes are TRBV19 and TRBJ1-2, with 7 bases identical to TRBD1. V lost 5 bases, J lost 6 bases, and 9 bases stayed unmatched. Germline V gives CDR1 LNHDA, CDR2 SQIVND (reference sequence). This CDR3 has 14 amino acids. The DNA for the CDR3 is TGTGCCAGTAGTGCGCGACAGGGTAGAAATGGCTACACCTTC. Translating gives CASSARQGRNGYTF.

This clone was seen only a few times. This chain joins TRBV27 and TRBJ1-2; 7 nucleotides line up with TRBD1. The CDR3 sequence is 15 residues long. The J segment lost 2 bases and the V segment lost 5 bases, leaving 8 bases of the junction unmatched. Germline-derived CDR1 and CDR2 are MNHEY and SMNVEV (reference sequence). The CDR3 region is CASSPTGQLNYGYTF. For the CDR3, the DNA is TGTGCCAGCAGTCCTACGGGACAGCTGAACTATGGCTACACCTTC.

For this clone: Other DNA sequences of this sample code for an identical CDR3. The CDR3 coding sequence is TGTGCCAGCAGTTTAACAGGGGGGACTGAAGCTTTCTTT. This sequence encodes CASSLTGGTEAFF. The rearrangement uses TRBV28 and TRBJ1-1; 8 nucleotides line up with TRBD1. The germline CDR1 and CDR2 sequences are MDHEN and SYDVKM. The CDR3 is 13 residues long. J lost 5 bases, V lost 2 bases, and 1 base had no gene match.

The chain is built from TRBV6-5 and TRBJ2-7; 8 positions agree with TRBD1. Germline V gene sequence: CDR1 MNHEY, CDR2 SVGAGI. This CDR3 comprises 13 residues. After removal of 6 bases from V and 2 bases from J, the junction contained 3 bases not matched to a gene. CDR3 in amino acids: CASRWTGTYEQYF. The CDR3, as DNA: TGTGCCAGCAGATGGACAGGGACCTACGAGCAGTACTTC.

V is TRBV14 and J is TRBJ1-4, with TRBD1 matching over 7 bases. V trimming: 3 bases; J trimming: 7 bases; junction bases outside the gene matches: 8. The CDR3 is 15 residues long. The germline gives CDR1 SGHDN, CDR2 FVKESK. The CDR3 reads CASSQARGLSEKLFF. CDR3 in DNA: TGTGCCAGCAGCCAGGCAAGGGGGCTCAGTGAAAAACTGTTTTTT. Supplemented by reference TRBV14 and TRBJ1-4, the full variable domain reads EAGVTQFPSHSVIEKGQTVTLRCDPISGHDNLYWYRRVMGKEIKFLLHFVKESKQDESGMPNNRFLAERTGGTYSTLKVQPAELEDSGVYFCASSQARGLSEKLFFGSGTQLSVL.